This entry describes one TCR beta chain. These data belong to a study of blood T cell repertoires in COVID-19. Study information: COVID-19 samples, acute and convalescent, were from the United States, Italy and Spain. T cells, B-cell-depleted T cells, or PBMCs supplied cDNA or gDNA.

The CDR3 consists of 14 residues. V was pared by 5 bases and J by 5 bases, with 9 bases of the junction left unmatched. CDR1 and CDR2 (germline): MNHEY, SMNVEV (reference sequence). The data were produced by immunoSEQ multiplex PCR, yet TCRdb's version contains in-frame clones alone and is incomplete. The sample has 80,000 to 95,000 clones, approximately 80% seen once; the top ten hold roughly a third. Source material: peripheral blood. The TCR was taken from a woman older than 75 with active or convalescent COVID-19. The V and J genes are TRBV27 and TRBJ2-7, with 7 bases matching TRBD1. This CDR3 is CASSPDREFHEQYF. CDR3 in DNA: TGTGCCAGCAGTCCCGACAGGGAGTTCCACGAGCAGTACTTC.